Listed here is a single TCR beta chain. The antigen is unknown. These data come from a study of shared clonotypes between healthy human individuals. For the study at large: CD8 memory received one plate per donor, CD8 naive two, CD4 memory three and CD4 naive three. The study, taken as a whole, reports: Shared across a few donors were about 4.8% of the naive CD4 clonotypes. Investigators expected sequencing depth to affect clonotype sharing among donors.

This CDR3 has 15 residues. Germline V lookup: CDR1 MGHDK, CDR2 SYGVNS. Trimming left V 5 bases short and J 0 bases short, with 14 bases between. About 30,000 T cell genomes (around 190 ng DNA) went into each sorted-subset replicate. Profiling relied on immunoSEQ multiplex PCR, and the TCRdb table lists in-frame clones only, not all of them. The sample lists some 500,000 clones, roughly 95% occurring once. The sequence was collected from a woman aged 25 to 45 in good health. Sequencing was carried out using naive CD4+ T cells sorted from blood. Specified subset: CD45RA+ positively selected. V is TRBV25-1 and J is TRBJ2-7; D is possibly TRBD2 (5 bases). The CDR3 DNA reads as TGTGCCAGCAGTACCTCTTTTGGACTCTCCTACGAGCAGTACTTC. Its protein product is CASSTSFGLSYEQYF.